This TCR beta chain was retrieved from a study of post-analysis software for immune sequencing data. Study background: In terms of disease course, relapsing-remitting, secondary progressive and progressive-relapsing multiple sclerosis were included.

Whole-study findings and limits: Same-batch preparations were strongly co-clustered by F measure. Controls' normalized Chao1 diversity significantly exceeded that of multiple sclerosis patients. Four to six TRBV segments (TRBV5-6, TRBV5-1 and TRBV20-1 among them) occurred more frequently in patients than in controls.

Unique molecular identifiers tagged the TCR beta cDNA libraries. The source material, roughly 0.85 to 10 million T cells, gave rise to about 490,000 cDNA molecules. A single record per CDR3 protein comes from TCRdb applying MiXCR to the PCR reads. Counted here are more than 500,000 distinct CDR3 sequences, approximately 31% occurring once; the ten biggest clones make up 5% to 6%. The germline V gene encodes CDR1 SQVTM and CDR2 ANQGSEA. V was clipped by 4 bases and J by 0 bases; unmatched bases: 8. This CDR3 has 16 amino acids. This clonotype came up many times. As yet, its antigen is unknown. The sequencing input was blood. The TCR sequence derives from a girl aged 2 to 17 with multiple sclerosis. The chain employs TRBV29-1 and TRBJ1-4, with 7 bases matching TRBD1. The CDR3, as DNA: TGCAGCGTTGGACAGGGAGCGTTTGCAACTAATGAAAAACTGTTTTTT. Amino acid sequence: CSVGQGAFATNEKLFF. Based on the CDR3 plus reference TRBV29-1 and TRBJ1-4, the full variable domain is SAVISQKPSRDICQRGTSLTIQCQVDSQVTMMFWYRQQPGQSLTLIATANQGSEATYESGFVIDKFPISRPNLTFSTLTVSNMSPEDSSIYLCSVGQGAFATNEKLFFGSGTQLSVL.